This T cell receptor beta chain was sequenced in a study of HIV-infected children after antiretroviral therapy interruption. Overall study: All children had CD4+ count above 500 and viral load below 50 copies/ml.

Treatment here: PENTA 11 planned treatment interruption arm or continuous ART arm. RNA-based 3' RACE libraries used unique molecular identifiers. TCRdb independently ran MiXCR on the 3' RACE reads; one entry per CDR3 protein. This repertoire shows some 15,000 distinct CDR3 sequences, roughly 3.4% found once; its top ten account for around 5%. This clonotype was detected ten times or more. Its specificity is unknown. Study-wide results and limits: The Gini coefficient of naive CD4+ repertoires rose, returning to baseline by 3 years.

CDR3 length: 13 residues. Trimming stripped 4 bases from V and 5 bases from J, with 12 bases between. Germline loops: CDR1 SGHRS, CDR2 YFSETQ. This chain connects TRBV5-1 to TRBJ1-1; possible D gene TRBD1, 5 bases. The sequences come from CD45RA+ CD4+ T cells from PBMCs, collected from a donor given antiretroviral therapy, either interrupted or continuous. Stated subset: naive CD4+ CD45RA+ CD45RO- T cells. The receptor was derived from a child aged 2-17 years with HIV. The DNA of the CDR3 is TGCGCCAGCAGCCCTCTCCCAGGGACTGAAGCTTTCTTT. Protein: CASSPLPGTEAFF.